These 6 T cell receptor beta chains were all obtained from the same sample, sequenced in a study of T cells after posttransplantation cyclophosphamide. Measured with immunoSEQ multiplex PCR; TCRdb has only the in-frame clones, and not every one. The sample shows around 66,000 clones, just over 90% of them seen only once. Sequenced input: PBMCs. The receptors were sampled from a woman aged 25 to 39 in good health and a related stem cell transplant donor.

This chain links TRBV2 with TRBJ2-7; no reliable D call. The CDR3 sequence is 11 residues long. From germline, CDR1 is SNHLY and CDR2 FYNNEI. V gave up 6 bases and J gave up 3 bases, with 6 bases separating them. This CDR3 is CASRAIYEQYF. Here the CDR3 DNA reads TGTGCCAGCAGGGCTATCTACGAGCAGTACTTC.

On this clone itself: This same CDR3 is encoded by further DNA sequences in the sample. The chain combines TRBV19 with TRBJ1-1, with no clear D. The length of the CDR3 is 11 residues. Germline V gives CDR1 LNHDA, CDR2 SQIVND (reference sequence). The V end was cut by 4 bases, the J end by 5 bases, with 5 bases between. The CDR3 here is CASSTRTEAFF. The CDR3 nucleotides read TGTGCCAGTAGTACGCGTACTGAAGCTTTCTTT.

The chain links TRBV4-2 to TRBJ1-6; perhaps TRBD1 as D (6 bases). The length of the CDR3 is 16 residues. Trimming took 4 bases from V and 9 from J, leaving 19 bases between them. Germline V gene sequence: CDR1 LGHNA, CDR2 YNFKEQ. The CDR3 DNA sequence: TGTGCCAGCAGCCCGGCGGCGGGGGCAGTTGGTTCACCCCTCCACTTT. Amino acid sequence: CASSPAAGAVGSPLHF.

The chain joins TRBV11-2 to TRBJ1-6, with unresolved D. V gave up 1 base and J gave up 0 bases, with 16 bases separating them. The CDR3 length is 19 residues. Per germline, CDR1 SGHAT and CDR2 FQNNGV. CDR3 nucleotides: TGTGCCAGCAGCTTAGGTCCCGGGCGGATGAGCTCCTATAATTCACCCCTCCACTTT. This translates into CASSLGPGRMSSYNSPLHF.

J is TRBJ1-2 and V is TRBV6-5, with D possibly being TRBD1 (5 bases). Germline V gives CDR1 MNHEY, CDR2 SVGAGI. CDR3 size: 12 residues. Trimming left V 4 bases short and J 7 bases short, with 10 bases between. This chain's CDR3 is CASSFPGTGYTF. The CDR3 bases are TGTGCCAGCAGTTTTCCAGGGACTGGCTACACCTTC.

V gene TRBV5-8 combines with J gene TRBJ1-5; D might be TRBD1 (6 bases). Germline-derived CDR1 and CDR2 are SGHTS and YDEGEE. Trimming pared 5 bases from V and 0 bases from J, leaving 12 bases between. This CDR3 has 15 amino acids. The CDR3 protein is CASRTGIYSNQPQHF. The CDR3 DNA is TGTGCCAGCAGGACAGGAATTTATAGCAATCAGCCCCAGCATTTT. The full variable domain, with the rest looked up from reference TRBV5-8 and TRBJ1-5, is EAGVTQSPTHLIKTRGQQATLRCSPISGHTSVYWYQQALGLGLQFLLWYDEGEERNRGNFPPRFSGRQFPNYSSELNVNALELEDSALYLCASRTGIYSNQPQHFGDGTRLSIL.